Presented here are 5 T cell receptor beta chains from one specimen sequenced in a study of identical twins. TCRdb itself ran the 5' RACE reads through MiXCR, one entry per CDR3 protein. Of approximately 620,000 distinct CDR3 sequences listed, 8% to 9% are singletons. These data also formed part of another study, on yellow fever vaccine responses in identical twins.

What was sequenced was PBMCs. The receptors were gathered from a woman aged 18-29 years in good health.

This clonotype was recorded a few times. The chain employs TRBV20-1 and TRBJ2-5; D not certain. V was trimmed by 0 bases and J by 1 base, leaving 9 bases between them. The CDR3 runs 14 residues. Germline-derived CDR1 and CDR2 are DFQATT and SNEGSKA (reference sequence). CDR3 DNA: TGCAGTGCTAGAGATAATAATCGCCAAGAGACCCAGTACTTC. It yields the protein CSARDNNRQETQYF.

The CDR3 region is CASSALGPYNEQFF. The CDR3, as DNA: TGCGCCAGCAGTGCGTTGGGCCCGTACAATGAGCAGTTCTTC. The chain links TRBV10-2 to TRBJ2-1; no firm D call. This CDR3 spans 14 amino acids. The V end was cut by 4 bases, the J end by 4 bases, with 11 bases between. In germline, CDR1 is WSHSY, CDR2 SAAADI.

There are a few counts of this clonotype. The J gene is TRBJ2-7, the V gene TRBV20-1, with D possibly TRBD2 on 5 matching bases. The length of the CDR3 is 14 residues. CDR1 and CDR2 from the germline V gene are DFQATT and SNEGSKA (reference sequence). V was cut by 4 bases and J by 3 bases, with 16 bases left in between. Written as DNA, the CDR3 is TGCAGTGCTACAAGGCCGGGTCGGGGCTACGAGCAGTACTTC. It is translated as CSATRPGRGYEQYF.

This clonotype has a handful of counts. V is TRBV27 and J is TRBJ1-5; D may be TRBD1 (5 bases). The CDR3 runs 14 residues. Trimming pared 1 base from V and 3 bases from J, leaving 7 bases between. Per the germline V gene, CDR1 is MNHEY and CDR2 is SMNVEV (reference sequence). CDR3 DNA: TGTGCCAGCAGTTTATGGGGCCCCAATCAGCCCCAGCATTTT. Translation gives CASSLWGPNQPQHF.

This clonotype has a handful of counts. V usage is TRBV20-1 and J usage is TRBJ2-1, with TRBD2 matching over 10 bases. The CDR3 runs to 14 residues. Trimming cost V 3 bases and J 7 bases; bases outside gene matches: 6. The germline gives CDR1 DFQATT, CDR2 SNEGSKA (reference sequence). The CDR3 DNA is TGCAGTGCTAGGGGTAGCGGGAGGAGAAATGAGCAGTTCTTC. The encoded protein is CSARGSGRRNEQFF.